This TCR beta chain emerged from a study of blood T cell repertoires in COVID-19. To note about this clone: The junction and the germline gene differ at one end; a read error may be behind it.

The CDR3 totals 16 residues. Germline lookup yields CDR1 SSHAT and CDR2 FNYEAQ (reference sequence). Clones were read by immunoSEQ multiplex PCR, and TCRdb kept only the in-frame ones, dropping some. The profile shows 250,000 to 350,000 clones, more than 75% of them singletons. The receptor's source is a woman between 18 and 30 years old who had recovered from COVID-19. The J gene is TRBJ2-1, the V gene TRBV7-7, with 9 bases aligning to TRBD2. The material sequenced was PBMCs or T cells enriched from blood (not recorded which). CDR3 coding DNA: TGTGCTAGCAGCCGCGGGGGGGCGGGCTCCTACAATGAGCAGTTCTTC. Translation: CASSRGGAGSYNEQFF.